This T cell receptor (beta chain) was sequenced for a study of human T cells and chemical hapten exposure. Study-wide findings and caveats: TCRs above 1 in 1000 frequency did not change with DPC sensitization.

Extraction of total RNA was performed on unfractionated whole blood. Individual cDNA molecules had unique molecular identifiers attached to them by the library. How the authors handled the data: Counting gave a median of roughly 100,000 TCRs per sample, with values ranging from about 23,224 to 750,000. TCRdb re-called the reads through MiXCR, storing one row per CDR3 protein. These V and J calls originate from TCRdb's pipeline instead of the authors' own analysis. The sample holds about 120,000 distinct CDR3 sequences; over 6.5% are singletons and the top ten take more than 1.3%. With regard to this clonotype: Its antigen is currently unknown.

The CDR3 loop spans 15 amino acids. The germline V gene encodes CDR1 MDHEN and CDR2 SYDVKM. The junction had 10 bases not matched to a gene; V was cut back by 4 bases and J by 5 bases. This sequence originates from a human donor in good health. Some clones in this sample may be carry-over from other donors' samples. Sequencing input: whole blood. V usage is TRBV28 and J usage is TRBJ2-7, with TRBD1 matching 8 bases. The CDR3 protein is CASSSIGQGWNEQYF. The DNA for the CDR3 is TGTGCCAGCAGTTCAATCGGACAGGGTTGGAACGAGCAGTACTTC.